What follows are 13 T cell receptor beta chains derived from one specimen sequenced in a study of T-cell memory formation after mild COVID-19. TCRdb reprocessed the 5' RACE reads with MiXCR, giving one entry per CDR3 protein. The profile shows nearly 110,000 distinct CDR3 sequences, about a sixth of them singletons. Sequenced: PBMCs or a T cell subset sorted from them (not recorded which). The origin of the receptors is an adult woman who had mild COVID-19 (a few samples of this study predate the infection). Cell type and time point are not known.

The chain is built from TRBV7-6 and TRBJ2-5, with TRBD2 as a possible D gene (6 bases). V was clipped by 2 bases and J by 1 base, with 11 bases between them. CDR3 size: 15 residues. Germline CDR1 reads SGHVS; CDR2 reads FNYEAQ. The CDR3 is CASSLMAGGQETQYF. The CDR3 DNA reads as TGTGCCAGCAGCTTAATGGCCGGGGGCCAAGAGACCCAGTACTTC.

V is TRBV11-3 and J is TRBJ2-3; 8 bases line up with TRBD1. The CDR3 spans 15 residues. Per the germline V gene, CDR1 is SGHNT and CDR2 is YENEEA. Unmatched junction bases numbered 4, after V lost 4 bases and J lost 1 base. This CDR3 reads CASSSDRDGTDTQYF. The CDR3 DNA reads TGTGCCAGCAGCTCGGACAGGGACGGCACAGATACGCAGTATTTT.

The V and J genes are TRBV24-1 and TRBJ1-1; a possible D gene is TRBD1 (5 bases). Trimming removed 7 bases from V and 6 bases from J, with 11 bases in between. Germline V CDR1 and CDR2: KGHDR, SFDVKD. This CDR3 is 12 amino acids long. CDR3 sequence (DNA): TGTGCCACCAGATCAGAGGGGCCTGAAGCTTTCTTT. Protein: CATRSEGPEAFF.

The V gene is TRBV29-1, the J gene TRBJ2-7, with 7 bases lining up with TRBD2. The CDR3 is 13 residues long. The germline gives CDR1 SQVTM, CDR2 ANQGSEA. The ends lost 1 base at V and 3 bases at J; junction bases unmatched: 3. The CDR3 DNA reads TGCAGCGTTGAAGGCGGGGGTATCTACGAGCAGTACTTC. Amino acids: CSVEGGGIYEQYF.

The sample holds a few counts of this clonotype. The chain combines TRBV9 with TRBJ2-1, with a tentative D call TRBD1 (6 bases). The V end was cut by 4 bases, the J end by 3 bases, with 11 bases between. Germline CDR1 is SGDLS and CDR2 is YYNGEE. CDR3 size: 14 residues. CDR3 sequence reads: CASSPRTDYNEQFF. In nucleotides, the CDR3 is TGTGCCAGCAGCCCCCGGACAGACTACAATGAGCAGTTCTTC.

For the CDR3, the DNA is TGCAGTGCTAGCCACTACGGACAGGGTAGTTTCCCTGAAGCTTTCTTT. Its translation is CSASHYGQGSFPEAFF. The chain employs TRBV20-1 and TRBJ1-1; the match to TRBD1 covers 8 bases. This CDR3 contains 16 residues. The junction had 15 bases not matched to a gene; V was cut back by 3 bases and J by 6 bases. CDR1 is DFQATT and CDR2 is SNEGSKA in the germline V gene (reference sequence).

J is TRBJ1-1 and V is TRBV4-1, with D possibly matching TRBD1 (6 bases). There are 15 residues in the CDR3. The V end lost 2 bases, the J end lost 8 bases, and 18 bases lay between the germline ends. Per germline, CDR1 MGHRA and CDR2 YSYEKL. The DNA for the CDR3 is TGCGCCAGCAGCCAAATCGGACAGCCCTATACGGAAGCTTTCTTT. Its protein product is CASSQIGQPYTEAFF.

Only a few counts were recorded for this clonotype. The CDR3: CASRDESGELFF. The CDR3 nucleotides are TGCGCCAGCAGGGATGAGTCCGGGGAGCTGTTTTTT. The V call is TRBV5-1, the J call TRBJ2-2, with D uncertain. The CDR3 is 12 amino acids. V was shortened by 5 bases and J by 6 bases, with 8 bases between the two germline ends. Per germline, CDR1 SGHRS and CDR2 YFSETQ.

This chain uses TRBV5-6 with TRBJ2-7; no firm D call. Deletions cut 0 bases from V and 7 bases from J, with 11 bases between. The CDR3 is 13 residues long. Germline assignment: CDR1 SGHDT and CDR2 YYEEEE. The CDR3 DNA is TGTGCCAGCAGCTTGGGCACTGCTTCGGAGCAGTACTTC. It encodes CASSLGTASEQYF.

Turning to this clonotype: Compared with germline, one end of the junction differs, possibly owing to a read error. The chain employs TRBV5-5 and TRBJ2-3; D gene uncertain. In germline, CDR1 is SGHKS, CDR2 YYEKEE (reference sequence). The CDR3 spans 16 residues. The CDR3 sequence: CASSLAGVPRTDKQYF. For the CDR3, the DNA is TGTGCCAGCAGCTTGGCCGGAGTGCCCCGCACAGATAAGCAGTATTTT.

CDR3 DNA sequence: TGTGCCAGCAGCTGGACGAGAGTCACAGATACGCAGTATTTT. This sequence encodes CASSWTRVTDTQYF. The chain recombines TRBV3-1 with TRBJ2-3, with unresolved D. This CDR3 has 14 residues. V lost 5 bases and J lost 2, with 11 bases in between. Germline-derived CDR1 and CDR2 are LGHDT and YNNKEL (reference sequence).

This sequence joins TRBV5-1 and TRBJ2-7, with D unclear. V was clipped by 1 base and J by 0 bases, with 11 bases between them. CDR1 is SGHRS and CDR2 is YFSETQ in the germline V gene. This CDR3 has 15 amino acids. CDR3 nucleotides: TGCGCCAGCAGCTTGTATGGGCAGAGCTCCTACGAGCAGTACTTC. As protein: CASSLYGQSSYEQYF.

The chain recombines TRBV30 with TRBJ1-3; 10 nucleotides agree with TRBD1. Germline CDR1 GTSNPN, CDR2 SVGIG (reference sequence). The CDR3 has 14 amino acids. Trimming cost V 5 bases and J 4 bases; bases outside gene matches: 5. The chain's CDR3 is CAWDRGLGGNTIYF. The CDR3 nucleotides are TGTGCCTGGGACAGGGGGCTTGGGGGAAACACCATATATTTT.